Included here is one TCR beta chain sequence, with context. The entry originates in a study of blood T cell repertoires in COVID-19. The CDR3 extends over 19 amino acids. Per the study methods: Using reference gene primer amplification, nucleated cell counts were estimated. Here immunoSEQ multiplex PCR was the method, and the copy in TCRdb shows in-frame clones only, minus some. Clonal size and the V and J genes are those of that table, whereas D and trimming came from the DNA. The profile shows over 200,000 clones, roughly 76% of them singletons. Sequencing was done on a sample of peripheral blood. This chain joins TRBV21-1 and TRBJ1-5; no check of the table's D call, TRBD1, against the DNA was made. TRBV21-1 is classified as a pseudogene. The receptor comes from a human donor in a cohort sampled during active COVID-19. DNA of the CDR3: TGTGCCAGCAGCAAATCGTTGTACAGGGGGTTGGCTAGCAATCAGCCCCAGCATTTT. Amino acid sequence: CASSKSLYRGLASNQPQHF.